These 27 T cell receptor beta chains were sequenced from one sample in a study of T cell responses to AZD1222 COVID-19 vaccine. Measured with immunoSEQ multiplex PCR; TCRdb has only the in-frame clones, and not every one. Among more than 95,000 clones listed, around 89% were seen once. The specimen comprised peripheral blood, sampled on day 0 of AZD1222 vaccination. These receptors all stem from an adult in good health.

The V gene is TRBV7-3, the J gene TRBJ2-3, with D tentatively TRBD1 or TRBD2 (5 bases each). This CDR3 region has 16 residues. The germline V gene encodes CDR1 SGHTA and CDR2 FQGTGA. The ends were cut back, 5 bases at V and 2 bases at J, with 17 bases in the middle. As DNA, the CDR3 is TGTGCCAGCAGCGCTGTAACGGGGCCTGCCACAGATACGCAGTATTTT. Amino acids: CASSAVTGPATDTQYF.

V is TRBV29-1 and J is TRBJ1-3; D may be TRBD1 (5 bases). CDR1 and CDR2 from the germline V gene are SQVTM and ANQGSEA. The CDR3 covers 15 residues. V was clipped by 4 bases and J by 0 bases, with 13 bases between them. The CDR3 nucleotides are TGCAGCGTTGTACCCAGGGCGAGCTCTGGAAACACCATATATTTT. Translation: CSVVPRASSGNTIYF.

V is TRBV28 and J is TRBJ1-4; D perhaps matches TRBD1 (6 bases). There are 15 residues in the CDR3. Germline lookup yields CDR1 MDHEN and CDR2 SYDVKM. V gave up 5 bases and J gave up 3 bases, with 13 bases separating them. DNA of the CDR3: TGTGCCAGCAGTGACCCGACAGGACCTAATGAAAAACTGTTTTTT. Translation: CASSDPTGPNEKLFF.

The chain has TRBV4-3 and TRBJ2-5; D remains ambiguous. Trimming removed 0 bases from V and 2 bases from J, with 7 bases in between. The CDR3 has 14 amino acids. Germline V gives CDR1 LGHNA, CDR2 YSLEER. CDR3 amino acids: CASSQDPRQETQYF. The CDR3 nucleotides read TGCGCCAGCAGCCAAGATCCAAGGCAAGAGACCCAGTACTTC.

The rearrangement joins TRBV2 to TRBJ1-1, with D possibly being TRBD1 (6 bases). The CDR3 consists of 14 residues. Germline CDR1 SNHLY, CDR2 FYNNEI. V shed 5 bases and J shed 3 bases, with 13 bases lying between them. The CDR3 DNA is TGTGCCAGCAGTTCACAGGGAGGTCACACTGAAGCTTTCTTT. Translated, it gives CASSSQGGHTEAFF.

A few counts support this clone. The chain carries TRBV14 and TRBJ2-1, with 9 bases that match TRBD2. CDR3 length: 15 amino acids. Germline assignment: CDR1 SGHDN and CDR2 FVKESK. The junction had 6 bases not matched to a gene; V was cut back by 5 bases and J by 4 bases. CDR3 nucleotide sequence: TGTGCCAGCAGCATCGGGACTAGCCGATACAATGAGCAGTTCTTC. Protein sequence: CASSIGTSRYNEQFF.

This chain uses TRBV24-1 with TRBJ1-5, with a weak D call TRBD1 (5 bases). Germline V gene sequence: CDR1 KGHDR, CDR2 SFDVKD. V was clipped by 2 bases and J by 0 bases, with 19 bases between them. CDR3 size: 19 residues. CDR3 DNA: TGTGCCACCAGTGATTCTGGGGCAGACAGTCTCTATAGCAATCAGCCCCAGCATTTT. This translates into CATSDSGADSLYSNQPQHF.

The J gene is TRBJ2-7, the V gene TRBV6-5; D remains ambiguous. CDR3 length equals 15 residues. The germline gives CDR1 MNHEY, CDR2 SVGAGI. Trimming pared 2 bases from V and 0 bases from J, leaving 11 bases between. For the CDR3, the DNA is TGTGCCAGCAGTTACATGGCAGGTTACTCCTACGAGCAGTACTTC. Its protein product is CASSYMAGYSYEQYF.

DNA for the CDR3: TGTGCCAGCAGTTTGGAGGGGCGGAGTATTCGTGAAGCTTTCTTT. Amino acids: CASSLEGRSIREAFF. The genes are TRBV28 and TRBJ1-1; a possible D gene is TRBD1 (5 bases). Germline assignment: CDR1 MDHEN and CDR2 SYDVKM. The CDR3 sequence is 15 residues long. Trimming left V 3 bases short and J 7 bases short, with 18 bases between.

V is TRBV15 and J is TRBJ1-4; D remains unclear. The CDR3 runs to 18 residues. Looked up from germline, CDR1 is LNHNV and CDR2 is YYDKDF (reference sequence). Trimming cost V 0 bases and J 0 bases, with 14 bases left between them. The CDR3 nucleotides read TGTGCCACCAGCAGAGATGTCAAAAGCCGGACAACTAATGAAAAACTGTTTTTT. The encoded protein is CATSRDVKSRTTNEKLFF.

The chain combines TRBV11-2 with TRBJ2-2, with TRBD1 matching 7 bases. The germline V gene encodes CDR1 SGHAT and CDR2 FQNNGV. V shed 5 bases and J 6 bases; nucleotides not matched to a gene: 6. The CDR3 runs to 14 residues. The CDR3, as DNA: TGTGCCAGCAGCCCGACAGGGTACGCCGGGGAGCTGTTTTTT. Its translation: CASSPTGYAGELFF.

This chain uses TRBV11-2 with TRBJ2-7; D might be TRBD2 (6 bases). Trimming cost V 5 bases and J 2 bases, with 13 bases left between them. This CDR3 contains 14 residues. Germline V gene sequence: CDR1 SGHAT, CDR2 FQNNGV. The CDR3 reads CASSLGGFPYEQYF. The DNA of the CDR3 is TGTGCCAGCAGCCTGGGGGGATTTCCCTACGAGCAGTACTTC.

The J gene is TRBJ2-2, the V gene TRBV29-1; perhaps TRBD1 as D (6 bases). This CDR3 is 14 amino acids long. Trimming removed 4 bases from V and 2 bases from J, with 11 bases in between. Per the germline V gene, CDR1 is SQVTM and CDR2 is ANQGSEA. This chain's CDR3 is CSVAGTLNTGELFF. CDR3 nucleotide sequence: TGCAGCGTTGCCGGGACACTAAACACCGGGGAGCTGTTTTTT.

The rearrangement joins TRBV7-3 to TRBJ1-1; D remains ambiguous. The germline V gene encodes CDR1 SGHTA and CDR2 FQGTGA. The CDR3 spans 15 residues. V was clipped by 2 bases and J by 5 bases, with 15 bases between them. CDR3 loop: CASSLGVGGRTEAFF. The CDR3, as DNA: TGTGCCAGCAGCTTAGGTGTTGGAGGCCGAACTGAAGCTTTCTTT. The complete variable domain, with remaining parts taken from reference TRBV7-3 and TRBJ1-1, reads GAGVSQTPSNKVTEKGKYVELRCDPISGHTALYWYRQSLGQGPEFLIYFQGTGAADDSGLPNDRFFAVRPEGSVSTLKIQRTERGDSAVYLCASSLGVGGRTEAFFGQGTRLTVV.

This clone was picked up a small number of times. Here the CDR3 reads CASSPGLAGGPRETQYF. The CDR3 DNA reads as TGCGCCAGCAGCCCGGGACTAGCGGGGGGCCCACGGGAGACCCAGTACTTC. V and J are TRBV4-1 and TRBJ2-5, with 15 nucleotides matching TRBD2. Germline V gene sequence: CDR1 MGHRA, CDR2 YSYEKL. This CDR3 contains 17 residues. Trimming at V came to 4 bases and at J to 5 bases, leaving 8 bases not matched to a gene.

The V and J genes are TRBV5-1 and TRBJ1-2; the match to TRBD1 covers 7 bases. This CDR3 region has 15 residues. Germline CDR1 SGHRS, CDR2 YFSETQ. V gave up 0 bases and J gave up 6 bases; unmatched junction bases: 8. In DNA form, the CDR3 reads TGCGCCAGCAGCTTGGGAAGTAGTACAGGGGATGGCTACACCTTC. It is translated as CASSLGSSTGDGYTF.

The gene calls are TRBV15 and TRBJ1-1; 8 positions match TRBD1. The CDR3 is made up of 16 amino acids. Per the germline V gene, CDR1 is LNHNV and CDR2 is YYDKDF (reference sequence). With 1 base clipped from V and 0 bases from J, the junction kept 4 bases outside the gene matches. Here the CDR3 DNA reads TGTGCCACCAGCAGAGGGACAGGGAAGGTGAACACTGAAGCTTTCTTT. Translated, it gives CATSRGTGKVNTEAFF.

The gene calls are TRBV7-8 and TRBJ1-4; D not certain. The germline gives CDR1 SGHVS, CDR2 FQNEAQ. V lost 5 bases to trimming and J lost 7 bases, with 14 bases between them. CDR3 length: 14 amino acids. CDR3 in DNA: TGTGCCAGCAGCCCGACCACGGCCGGTGAAAAACTGTTTTTT. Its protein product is CASSPTTAGEKLFF.

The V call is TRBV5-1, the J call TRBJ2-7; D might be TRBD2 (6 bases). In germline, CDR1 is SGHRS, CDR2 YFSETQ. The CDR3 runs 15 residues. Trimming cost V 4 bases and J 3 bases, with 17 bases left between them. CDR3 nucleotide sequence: TGCGCCAGCAGCCCCATTGGTAGCGGTCTCTACGAGCAGTACTTC. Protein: CASSPIGSGLYEQYF.

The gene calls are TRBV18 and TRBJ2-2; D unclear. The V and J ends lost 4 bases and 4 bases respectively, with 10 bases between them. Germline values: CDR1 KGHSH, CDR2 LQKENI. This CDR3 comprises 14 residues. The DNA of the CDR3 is TGTGCCAGCTCACAGGGTTCGGGCACCGGGGAGCTGTTTTTT. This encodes CASSQGSGTGELFF. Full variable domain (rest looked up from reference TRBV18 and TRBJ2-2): NAGVMQNPRHLVRRRGQEARLRCSPMKGHSHVYWYRQLPEEGLKFMVYLQKENIIDESGMPKERFSAEFPKEGPSILRIQQVVRGDSAAYFCASSQGSGTGELFFGEGSRLTVL.

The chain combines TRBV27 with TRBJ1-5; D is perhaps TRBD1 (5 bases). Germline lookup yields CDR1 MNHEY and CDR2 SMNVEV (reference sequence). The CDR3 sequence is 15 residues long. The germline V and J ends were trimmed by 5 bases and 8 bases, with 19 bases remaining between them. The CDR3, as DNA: TGTGCCAGCAGTCCCCGGGGCGGGGCCCTGGAGCCCCAGCATTTT. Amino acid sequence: CASSPRGGALEPQHF.

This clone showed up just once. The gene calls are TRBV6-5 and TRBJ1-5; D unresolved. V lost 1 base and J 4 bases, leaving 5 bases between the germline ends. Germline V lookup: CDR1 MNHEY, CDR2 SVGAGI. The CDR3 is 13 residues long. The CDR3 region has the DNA TGTGCCAGCAGTTACTTAGTTAATCAGCCCCAGCATTTT. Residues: CASSYLVNQPQHF.

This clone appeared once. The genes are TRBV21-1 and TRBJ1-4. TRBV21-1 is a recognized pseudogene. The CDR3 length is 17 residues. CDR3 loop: CASSKAGLGEGNEKLFF. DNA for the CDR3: TGTGCCAGCAGCAAAGCGGGACTGGGAGAGGGTAATGAAAAACTGTTTTTT.

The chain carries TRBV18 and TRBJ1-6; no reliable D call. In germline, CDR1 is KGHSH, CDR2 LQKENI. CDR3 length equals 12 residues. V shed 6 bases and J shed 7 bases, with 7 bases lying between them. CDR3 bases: TGTGCCAGCTCCAGGCCCAATTCACCCCTCCACTTT. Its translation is CASSRPNSPLHF.

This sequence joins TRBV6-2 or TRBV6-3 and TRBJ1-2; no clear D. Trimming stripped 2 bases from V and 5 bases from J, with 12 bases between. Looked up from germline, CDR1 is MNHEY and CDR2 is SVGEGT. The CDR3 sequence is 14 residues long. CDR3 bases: TGTGCCAGCAGTTACGGGGTACCCGTATATGGCTACACCTTC. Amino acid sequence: CASSYGVPVYGYTF.

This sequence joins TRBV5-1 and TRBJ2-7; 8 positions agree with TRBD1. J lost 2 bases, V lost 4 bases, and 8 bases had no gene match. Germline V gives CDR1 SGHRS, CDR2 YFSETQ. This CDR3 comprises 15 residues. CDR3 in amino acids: CASSPVDRAPYEQYF. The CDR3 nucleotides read TGCGCCAGCAGCCCGGTGGACAGGGCGCCCTACGAGCAGTACTTC.

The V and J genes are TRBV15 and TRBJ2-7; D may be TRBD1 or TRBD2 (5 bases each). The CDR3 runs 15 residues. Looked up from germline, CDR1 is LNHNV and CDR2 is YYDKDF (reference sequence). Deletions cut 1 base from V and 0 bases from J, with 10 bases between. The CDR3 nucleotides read TGTGCCACCAGCAGAGCCGGGACCGTCTCCTACGAGCAGTACTTC. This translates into CATSRAGTVSYEQYF.